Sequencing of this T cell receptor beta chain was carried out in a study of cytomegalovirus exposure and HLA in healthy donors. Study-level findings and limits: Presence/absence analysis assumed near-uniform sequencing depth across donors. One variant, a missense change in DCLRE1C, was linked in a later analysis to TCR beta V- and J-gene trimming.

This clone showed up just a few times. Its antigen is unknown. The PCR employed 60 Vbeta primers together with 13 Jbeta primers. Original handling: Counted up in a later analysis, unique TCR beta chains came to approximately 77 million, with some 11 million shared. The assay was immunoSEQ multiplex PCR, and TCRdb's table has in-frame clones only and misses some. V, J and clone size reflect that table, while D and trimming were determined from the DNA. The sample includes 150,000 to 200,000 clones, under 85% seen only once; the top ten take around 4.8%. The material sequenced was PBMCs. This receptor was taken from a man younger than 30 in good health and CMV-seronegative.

This CDR3 reads CASSFPGLNTEAFF. CDR3 sequence (DNA): TGTGCCAGCAGTTTCCCGGGATTGAACACTGAAGCTTTCTTT. The chain has TRBV28 and TRBJ1-1; D gene uncertain. Trimming took off 3 bases at V and 0 bases at J, with 8 bases between the two ends. The CDR3 consists of 14 residues. Per the germline V gene, CDR1 is MDHEN and CDR2 is SYDVKM.